Shown below are 28 T cell receptor beta chains from a single sample sequenced in a study of cytomegalovirus exposure and HLA in healthy donors (TCRdb year 2017). The method behind the library was the immunoSEQ multiplex PCR assay. Imported from immuneACCESS, the table was reduced by TCRdb to in-frame sequences with V and J called. These copies leave out some clones; in studies compared against another copy, an unresolved V gene accounts for under half, and the cause of the remainder is not known. The sample includes 150,000 to 200,000 clones, with roughly 91% observed a single time. The leading ten clones occupy roughly 3% of the sample. The specimen sequenced was PBMCs. The receptors were gathered from a man aged 18 to 30 in good health and CMV-seronegative.

This clone was detected once. CDR3 sequence: CASSLSPNNEQFF. The CDR3 DNA reads as TGTGCCAGCAGTTTATCCCCCAACAATGAGCAGTTCTTC. V usage is TRBV27 and J usage is TRBJ2-1; D gene unclear. The V gene's germline CDR1 is MNHEY and CDR2 SMNVEV (reference sequence). The CDR3 consists of 13 residues. With 0 bases removed from V and 5 bases from J, the gap between germline ends came to 5 bases.

This clone is a singleton in its sample. The chain has TRBV27 and TRBJ2-3, with D perhaps matching TRBD1 (6 bases). This CDR3 has 12 residues. Germline V lookup: CDR1 MNHEY, CDR2 SMNVEV (reference sequence). Deletions cut 7 bases from V and 4 bases from J, with 9 bases between. CDR3 loop: CASMGAPDTQYF. The CDR3 bases are TGTGCCAGCATGGGGGCCCCAGATACGCAGTATTTT.

The V call is TRBV4-1, the J call TRBJ2-3; D is possibly TRBD1 (6 bases). The CDR3 totals 16 residues. The V gene's germline CDR1 is MGHRA and CDR2 YSYEKL. Between the trimmed V and J ends, which lost 1 base and 2 bases, there was a span of 13 bases. The DNA of the CDR3 is TGCGCCAGCAGCCAAGTCTCACAGGGCCTCACAGATACGCAGTATTTT. Its protein is CASSQVSQGLTDTQYF.

The V gene is TRBV2, the J gene TRBJ2-1, with 7 bases that match TRBD1. The CDR3 is 11 amino acids. Trimming took 6 bases from V and 12 from J; bases not matched to a gene: 5. Germline V lookup: CDR1 SNHLY, CDR2 FYNNEI. The CDR3 sequence: CASSARGWQFF. Here the CDR3 DNA reads TGTGCCAGCAGCGCCAGGGGGTGGCAGTTCTTC.

CDR3 in DNA: TGTGCCAGTAGTATAAACCCCATCGGGACTGCTGAAGCTTTCTTT. Translation gives CASSINPIGTAEAFF. The chain links TRBV19 to TRBJ1-1; a possible D gene is TRBD1 (5 bases). Trimming took 2 bases from V and 6 from J, leaving 16 bases between them. Looked up from germline, CDR1 is LNHDA and CDR2 is SQIVND (reference sequence). The CDR3 has 15 residues.

The chain has TRBV2 and TRBJ2-5; 11 bases map to TRBD2. The CDR3 is made up of 16 amino acids. Germline V lookup: CDR1 SNHLY, CDR2 FYNNEI. Germline trimming cut 6 bases from V and 5 bases from J; bases unmatched to any gene: 11. CDR3 residues: CASRVLAGAPGETQYF. CDR3 DNA: TGTGCCAGCAGGGTACTAGCGGGGGCCCCTGGGGAGACCCAGTACTTC.

This rearrangement joins TRBV19 to TRBJ2-3, with 10 bases matching TRBD1. Germline lookup yields CDR1 LNHDA and CDR2 SQIVND (reference sequence). This CDR3 is built from 15 residues. The V and J ends lost 4 bases and 4 bases, in that order; junction bases with no gene match: 5. This CDR3 is CASSRDRGSADTQYF. In nucleotides, the CDR3 is TGTGCCAGTAGTAGGGACAGGGGAAGTGCAGATACGCAGTATTTT.

V and J are TRBV6-1 and TRBJ2-1, with 9 bases matching TRBD2. V gave up 3 bases and J gave up 4 bases; unmatched junction bases: 7. Germline V gives CDR1 MNHNS, CDR2 SASEGT. The CDR3 loop spans 16 amino acids. CDR3 region: CASSDGGGVMYNEQFF. As DNA, the CDR3 is TGTGCCAGCAGTGACGGCGGGGGGGTTATGTACAATGAGCAGTTCTTC.

In this sample, this clone turned up once. This rearrangement joins TRBV28 to TRBJ2-4, with TRBD1 as a possible D gene (6 bases). The V end lost 5 bases, the J end lost 5 bases, and 22 bases lay between the germline ends. CDR1 and CDR2 from the germline V gene are MDHEN and SYDVKM. This CDR3 is 17 amino acids long. The CDR3 nucleotides read TGTGCCAGCAGTCAGGGGTACGGTCTGTCTCTTCAAAACATTCAGTACTTC. Translating gives CASSQGYGLSLQNIQYF.

The chain uses TRBV7-9 and TRBJ1-1, with TRBD1 identical over 8 bases. V was clipped by 4 bases and J by 6 bases; unmatched bases: 7. Germline V gene sequence: CDR1 SEHNR, CDR2 FQNEAQ (reference sequence). The CDR3 has 14 amino acids. Written as DNA, the CDR3 is TGTGCCAGCAGCTCGCAGGACAGGGAAGCTGAAGCTTTCTTT. This gives the protein CASSSQDREAEAFF.

The chain employs TRBV27 and TRBJ2-4, with D possibly TRBD2 on 7 matching bases. The germline gives CDR1 MNHEY, CDR2 SMNVEV (reference sequence). The CDR3 spans 13 residues. V lost 3 bases and J lost 7, with 10 bases in between. The CDR3 reads CASSLGGGNIQYF. CDR3 sequence (DNA): TGTGCCAGCAGTTTGGGAGGGGGGAACATTCAGTACTTC.

The CDR3 is CASTTRGGQDTQYF. In nucleotides, the CDR3 is TGTGCCAGCACCACGCGGGGGGGCCAAGATACGCAGTATTTT. The chain carries TRBV27 and TRBJ2-3; 9 bases align to TRBD2. Trimming cost V 7 bases and J 5 bases; bases outside gene matches: 7. Germline loops: CDR1 MNHEY, CDR2 SMNVEV (reference sequence). CDR3 length: 14 residues.

The chain combines TRBV29-1 with TRBJ1-2; 9 bases line up with TRBD1. V gave up 3 bases and J gave up 7 bases; unmatched junction bases: 9. The germline V gene encodes CDR1 SQVTM and CDR2 ANQGSEA. This CDR3 has 14 amino acids. The CDR3 DNA is TGCAGCGTTGAGAAGGGGACAGGGAACGGTGGCTACACCTTC. Its protein is CSVEKGTGNGGYTF.

The chain employs TRBV27 and TRBJ2-7, with D maybe TRBD1 (5 bases). The CDR3 runs to 15 residues. V lost 5 bases to trimming and J lost 0 bases, with 14 bases between them. Germline V gives CDR1 MNHEY, CDR2 SMNVEV (reference sequence). The CDR3 here is CASSVRQFSSYEQYF. In nucleotides, the CDR3 is TGTGCCAGCAGTGTCAGACAGTTTAGCTCCTACGAGCAGTACTTC.

The V and J genes are TRBV19 and TRBJ1-6, with a possible D match to TRBD1 (5 bases). The CDR3 covers 14 residues. The germline V gene encodes CDR1 LNHDA and CDR2 SQIVND (reference sequence). The ends were cut back, 4 bases at V and 9 bases at J, with 13 bases in the middle. DNA of the CDR3: TGTGCCAGTAGTAGCGGGGACGGCGGTTCACCCCTCCACTTT. It specifies CASSSGDGGSPLHF. The complete variable domain, with remaining parts taken from reference TRBV19 and TRBJ1-6, reads DGGITQSPKYLFRKEGQNVTLSCEQNLNHDAMYWYRQDPGQGLRLIYYSQIVNDFQKGDIAEGYSVSREKKESFPLTVTSAQKNPTAFYLCASSSGDGGSPLHFGNGTRLTVT.

The genes are TRBV5-1 and TRBJ1-1, with TRBD1 matching over 10 bases. The length of the CDR3 is 15 residues. CDR1 and CDR2 from the germline V gene are SGHRS and YFSETQ. V shed 6 bases, J shed 5 bases, and the junction held 10 bases outside the gene matches. CDR3 loop: CASTWKDRGTTEAFF. CDR3 DNA: TGCGCCAGCACGTGGAAGGACAGGGGGACTACTGAAGCTTTCTTT.

The genes are TRBV7-2 and TRBJ1-2; a weak D match, TRBD1 (5 bases). V was trimmed by 3 bases and J by 4 bases, leaving 18 bases between them. The V gene's germline CDR1 is SGHTA and CDR2 FQGNSA. There are 16 residues in the CDR3. CDR3: CASSFSSGGSPYGYTF. Written as DNA, the CDR3 is TGTGCCAGCAGCTTTTCCTCTGGGGGGAGCCCCTATGGCTACACCTTC. The full variable domain, rest sourced from reference TRBV7-2 and TRBJ1-2, is GAGVSQSPSNKVTEKGKDVELRCDPISGHTALYWYRQSLGQGLEFLIYFQGNSAPDKSGLPSDRFSAERTGGSVSTLTIQRTQQEDSAVYLCASSFSSGGSPYGYTFGSGTRLTVV.

This chain uses TRBV6-5 with TRBJ2-7; 11 bases map to TRBD2. Germline CDR1 MNHEY, CDR2 SVGAGI. With 4 bases clipped from V and 5 bases from J, the junction kept 7 bases outside the gene matches. This CDR3 is 15 amino acids long. The CDR3 loop reads CASSSTSGRVDEQYF. In DNA form, the CDR3 reads TGTGCCAGCAGTTCTACTAGCGGGAGAGTGGACGAGCAGTACTTC.

The chain employs TRBV27 and TRBJ2-5, with TRBD1 matching over 8 bases. The CDR3 runs 16 residues. Losses at the gene ends were 5 bases for V and 5 bases for J; bases not matched to a gene: 13. Germline-derived CDR1 and CDR2 are MNHEY and SMNVEV (reference sequence). CDR3 in DNA: TGTGCCAGCAGTAGTAGGACAGGGACATTTCTGGAGACCCAGTACTTC. It is translated as CASSSRTGTFLETQYF.

The chain is built from TRBV28 and TRBJ1-5; 8 nucleotides align to TRBD1. The CDR3 totals 17 residues. CDR1 and CDR2 from the germline V gene are MDHEN and SYDVKM. V shed 2 bases, J shed 5 bases, and the junction held 11 bases outside the gene matches. For the CDR3, the DNA is TGTGCCAGCAGTTTAGCCCCTAGGACAGGGAACGATCAGCCCCAGCATTTT. It codes for CASSLAPRTGNDQPQHF.

CDR3 coding DNA: TGTGCCAGCGGTTATATTAGCCGGCCTAAGACCCAGTACTTC. This translates into CASGYISRPKTQYF. The J gene is TRBJ2-5, the V gene TRBV2; D is unresolved. The CDR3 contains 14 residues. V was trimmed by 8 bases and J by 6 bases, leaving 19 bases between them. Germline assignment: CDR1 SNHLY and CDR2 FYNNEI.

This clone was seen only once. The rearrangement joins TRBV7-9 to TRBJ2-3; D is possibly TRBD2 (6 bases). CDR1 is SEHNR, CDR2 FQNEAQ, per germline (reference sequence). The CDR3 extends over 16 amino acids. V lost 5 bases and J 1 base, leaving 16 bases between the germline ends. In DNA, the CDR3 is TGTGCCAGCAGCCCTTCTACTAGCATCGGCACAGATACGCAGTATTTT. Protein: CASSPSTSIGTDTQYF.

This clone was detected a few times. The chain carries TRBV19 and TRBJ2-7, with D possibly being TRBD1 (6 bases). Germline V gene sequence: CDR1 LNHDA, CDR2 SQIVND (reference sequence). CDR3 length: 14 residues. V was shortened by 5 bases and J by 4 bases, with 15 bases between the two germline ends. CDR3 in amino acids: CASSPGTIFYEQYF. The CDR3 DNA follows: TGTGCCAGTAGTCCCGGGACAATATTTTACGAGCAGTACTTC.

The genes are TRBV5-1 and TRBJ1-1; D remains ambiguous. V lost 10 bases and J lost 1, with 11 bases in between. CDR3 length: 12 amino acids. Germline-derived CDR1 and CDR2 are SGHRS and YFSETQ. CDR3 coding DNA: TGCGCCTCGGGCCGGGAGAACACTGAAGCTTTCTTT. This sequence encodes CASGRENTEAFF. The variable domain in full, with the rest retrieved from reference TRBV5-1 and TRBJ1-1, is KAGVTQTPRYLIKTRGQQVTLSCSPISGHRSVSWYQQTPGQGLQFLFEYFSETQRNKGNFPGRFSGRQFSNSRSEMNVSTLELGDSALYLCASGRENTEAFFGQGTRLTVV.

In its sample, this clone was seen once. The rearrangement links TRBV11-2 to TRBJ2-7, with a weak D call TRBD1 (5 bases). CDR1 is SGHAT and CDR2 is FQNNGV in the germline V gene. Trimming left V 4 bases short and J 0 bases short, with 13 bases between. The CDR3 has 15 residues. The CDR3 protein is CASSSWTNNSYEQYF. The CDR3 DNA reads as TGTGCCAGCAGCTCTTGGACAAACAACTCCTACGAGCAGTACTTC.

The rearrangement links TRBV19 to TRBJ1-4; weak D call: TRBD1 (6 bases). Trimming cost V 8 bases and J 8 bases, with 12 bases left between them. The CDR3 contains 12 residues. Germline V gene data show CDR1 as LNHDA and CDR2 as SQIVND (reference sequence). CDR3 sequence reads: CASGQLMEKLFF. The CDR3 coding sequence is TGTGCCAGTGGACAGTTAATGGAAAAACTGTTTTTT.

This chain links TRBV30 with TRBJ1-3; 7 positions match TRBD1. This CDR3 contains 16 residues. From germline, CDR1 is GTSNPN and CDR2 SVGIG (reference sequence). V shed 2 bases and J 0 bases; nucleotides not matched to a gene: 7. The CDR3 DNA follows: TGTGCCTGGAGTACCGACAGGGACTTCTCTGGAAACACCATATATTTT. Translation gives CAWSTDRDFSGNTIYF.

V and J are TRBV5-5 and TRBJ1-4; a possible D gene is TRBD1 (5 bases). The V end was cut by 4 bases, the J end by 8 bases, with 15 bases between. Germline V gives CDR1 SGHKS, CDR2 YYEKEE (reference sequence). CDR3 length equals 14 residues. CDR3 nucleotide sequence: TGTGCCAGCAGCGCCCCCTTAGGGGAAGAAAAACTGTTTTTT. This translates into CASSAPLGEEKLFF.